Below are 13 T cell receptor beta chains sequenced from a single sample in a study of lymphopenia after photon versus proton radiotherapy. Measured with immunoSEQ multiplex PCR; TCRdb has only the in-frame clones, and not every one. The repertoire holds 30,000 to 45,000 clones, with around 85% as singletons. The sample consisted of peripheral blood, taken from a patient treated with photon-based radiotherapy. These TCRs come from a man aged 45-65 years with gastric cancer.

The genes are TRBV7-9 and TRBJ2-3; D not resolved. V was trimmed by 2 bases and J by 2 bases, leaving 11 bases between them. Germline V gives CDR1 SEHNR, CDR2 FQNEAQ (reference sequence). The length of the CDR3 is 15 residues. CDR3: CASSLLSLPTDTQYF. The CDR3 DNA follows: TGTGCCAGCAGCTTACTAAGCCTCCCCACAGATACGCAGTATTTT.

This clone came up a few times. The same CDR3 also results from other DNA sequences found in this sample. CDR3 nucleotides: TGTGCCAGCAGCTTGGGGGGGCCCTACGAGCAGTACTTC. Residues: CASSLGGPYEQYF. The chain recombines TRBV5-4 with TRBJ2-7, with a tentative D call TRBD1 (6 bases). There are 13 residues in the CDR3. V dropped 0 bases and J dropped 2 bases, with 6 bases sitting between them. Germline V gene lookup returns CDR1 SGHNT and CDR2 YYREEE (reference sequence). Drawing the rest from reference TRBV5-4 and TRBJ2-7, the complete variable domain is ETGVTQSPTHLIKTRGQQVTLRCSSQSGHNTVSWYQQALGQGPQFIFQYYREEENGRGNFPPRFSGLQFPNYSSELNVNALELDDSALYLCASSLGGPYEQYFGPGTRLTVT.

This sequence joins TRBV6-5 and TRBJ2-7, with TRBD1 as a possible D gene (5 bases). CDR3 length: 14 residues. Looked up from germline, CDR1 is MNHEY and CDR2 is SVGAGI. V gave up 2 bases and J gave up 3 bases, with 11 bases separating them. The CDR3 spells CASSYSWQGYEQYF. The CDR3 DNA reads as TGTGCCAGCAGTTACAGTTGGCAGGGCTACGAGCAGTACTTC.

This chain joins TRBV19 and TRBJ2-7, with D perhaps matching TRBD1 (5 bases). The CDR3 is 11 residues long. Trimming stripped 7 bases from V and 3 bases from J, with 7 bases between. From germline, CDR1 is LNHDA and CDR2 SQIVND (reference sequence). CDR3 sequence (DNA): TGTGCCAGTACGCAGGGCTACGAGCAGTACTTC. Its protein is CASTQGYEQYF. Variable domain in full (rest from reference TRBV19 and TRBJ2-7): DGGITQSPKYLFRKEGQNVTLSCEQNLNHDAMYWYRQDPGQGLRLIYYSQIVNDFQKGDIAEGYSVSREKKESFPLTVTSAQKNPTAFYLCASTQGYEQYFGPGTRLTVT.

This clone came up a few times. J is TRBJ2-5 and V is TRBV7-2, with 8 positions matching TRBD2. CDR1 SGHTA and CDR2 FQGNSA come from the germline V gene. The CDR3 covers 15 residues. Trimming at V came to 0 bases and at J to 0 bases, leaving 0 bases not matched to a gene. For the CDR3, the DNA is TGTGCCAGCAGCTTAGCAGCGGGGGACCAAGAGACCCAGTACTTC. As protein: CASSLAAGDQETQYF.

The V and J genes are TRBV7-9 and TRBJ2-2; TRBD1 agrees at 8 bases. The CDR3 loop spans 15 amino acids. Germline V gene lookup returns CDR1 SEHNR and CDR2 FQNEAQ (reference sequence). Trimming cost V 5 bases and J 4 bases; bases outside gene matches: 6. The CDR3 region has the DNA TGTGCCAGCAGCGCGACCGGACAGGGCACCGGGGAGCTGTTTTTT. This sequence encodes CASSATGQGTGELFF.

The chain recombines TRBV11-1 with TRBJ2-4; D not resolved. CDR1 and CDR2 (germline): SGHAT, FQDESV (reference sequence). The CDR3 is made up of 13 amino acids. Trimming removed 1 base at V and 15 bases at J, with 16 bases between. The CDR3 bases are TGTGCCAGCAGCTTAGAAGGGCTAGGGTTGGTGTACTTC. It translates to CASSLEGLGLVYF.

V usage is TRBV5-1 and J usage is TRBJ1-2; 7 bases fit TRBD1. CDR1 is SGHRS, CDR2 YFSETQ, per germline. With V trimmed by 0 bases and J by 4 bases, 6 bases remained unmatched. The CDR3 has 15 residues. The CDR3 nucleotides read TGCGCCAGCAGCTTGGGGACAGGTACTCCCTATGGCTACACCTTC. This translates into CASSLGTGTPYGYTF.

This chain links TRBV28 with TRBJ2-5; D may be TRBD2 (5 bases). The DNA matches TRBJ2-7 better at its end, which makes the J call doubtful. CDR1 is MDHEN and CDR2 is SYDVKM in the germline V gene. CDR3 size: 16 residues. Here the CDR3 DNA reads TGTGCCAGCACCAGCAGGCGGCGGAGGAGCTCCTACGAGCAGTACTTC. Translated: CASTSRRRRSSYEQYF.

The CDR3 region is CASRLGHDSNQPQHF. CDR3 DNA: TGTGCCAGCAGACTCGGACACGATAGCAATCAGCCCCAGCATTTT. The chain joins TRBV6-5 to TRBJ1-5; D may be TRBD1 (5 bases). V lost 6 bases and J 0 bases, leaving 12 bases between the germline ends. The CDR3 is 15 residues long. Germline V gives CDR1 MNHEY, CDR2 SVGAGI.

V usage is TRBV15 and J usage is TRBJ2-1; 10 bases line up with TRBD2. Per the germline V gene, CDR1 is LNHNV and CDR2 is YYDKDF (reference sequence). The V and J ends lost 1 base and 9 bases, in that order; junction bases with no gene match: 6. The CDR3 spans 15 residues. The CDR3 DNA follows: TGTGCCACCAGCAGAGGAGGACTAGCGGACGTTGAGCAGTTCTTC. Encoded protein: CATSRGGLADVEQFF.

V and J are TRBV29-1 and TRBJ1-2; TRBD1 is a possible D gene (6 bases). The CDR3 loop spans 13 amino acids. Per the germline V gene, CDR1 is SQVTM and CDR2 is ANQGSEA. V was trimmed by 6 bases and J by 4 bases, leaving 15 bases between them. The CDR3, as DNA: TGCAGCGTGGGCAGGGGATATCTCTATGGCTACACCTTC. Translated, it gives CSVGRGYLYGYTF.

This chain connects TRBV11-3 to TRBJ2-1; 8 bases map to TRBD2. Looked up from germline, CDR1 is SGHNT and CDR2 is YENEEA. The CDR3 runs 16 residues. V shed 0 bases, J shed 0 bases, and the junction held 1 base outside the gene matches. CDR3 protein: CASSLDSGISYNEQFF. The CDR3 DNA is TGTGCCAGCAGCTTAGATAGCGGGATCTCCTACAATGAGCAGTTCTTC.